The rows below give T cell receptor beta chains drawn from one sample of a study of CD8+CD57+ T cells in acquired aplastic anemia. TCRdb called the reads again in MiXCR, with one record for every CDR3 protein. Among 200,000 to 300,000 distinct CDR3 sequences listed, approximately 82% were seen once. Sequenced input: sorted CD4+, CD8+, or CD8+CD57+ T cells (not recorded which) from PBMCs. The receptor set was obtained from a human donor with aplastic anemia. Each CDR3 is given with its conserved first and last residue. Each record gives: clone size, D gene, V gene, J gene, CDR3 protein, CDR3 DNA. The D gene is left open where the match is weak. For some rows the clone size is stated as once, few or many, or as a class when expanded; others skip it.

>few|-|TRBV7-2|TRBJ2-7
CASSELGPLLYEQYF
TGTGCCAGCAGCGAGCTAGGGCCCCTCCTCTACGAGCAGTACTTC
>-|-|TRBV9|TRBJ1-1
CASGAAGNIQTFAFF
TGTGCCAGCGGAGCAGCTGGGAACATTCAGACTTTCGCTTTCTTT
>once|TRBD2|TRBV7-2|TRBJ2-1
CASSATRTSGREYNEQFF
TGTGCCAGCAGCGCGACCAGGACTAGCGGGAGGGAATACAATGAGCAGTTCTTC
>-|-|TRBV7-8|TRBJ1-6
CASSLVWGQYNSPLHF
TGTGCCAGCAGCCTAGTGTGGGGTCAGTATAATTCACCCCTCCACTTT
>-|-|TRBV9|TRBJ1-2
CASSVRPGAQCYTF
TGTGCCAGCAGCGTAAGGCCGGGTGCGCAGTGTTACACCTTC
>-|-|TRBV7-3|TRBJ2-1
CASSVYKNSGNEQFF
TGTGCCAGCAGCGTATACAAGAACTCCGGCAATGAGCAGTTCTTC
>-|TRBD1|TRBV7-2|TRBJ2-7
CASSLQRGPYEQYF
TGTGCCAGTAGCTTACAGAGGGGGCCCTACGAACAGTACTTC
>-|-|TRBV7-2|TRBJ2-3
CASSFSKDTQYF
TGTGCCAGCAGCTTCTCGAAGGATACGCAGTATTTT
>-|TRBD2|TRBV19|TRBJ2-7
CASSVGLAGEEQSYEQYF
TGTGCCAGTAGTGTGGGACTAGCGGGTGAAGAACAGTCCTACGAGCAGTACTTC
>-|TRBD2|TRBV15|TRBJ2-1
CATGASGRRGEQFF
TGTGCCACCGGGGCTAGCGGGAGAAGGGGTGAGCAGTTCTTC
>-|-|TRBV7-9|TRBJ2-3
CASSLVPGELSLEF
TGTGCCAGCAGCTTAGTACCCGGGGAGCTGTCTCTTGAATTT
>-|TRBD1|TRBV11-3|TRBJ2-7
CASSLDLTGVYSFCYEQYF
TGTGCCAGCAGCTTAGATCTGACAGGGGTATACAGCTTTTGCTACGAGCAGTACTTC
>-|-|TRBV7-2|TRBJ1-1
CASSLNRAATEAFF
TGTGCCAGCAGCTTAAACCGGGCGGCCACTGAAGCTTTCTTT
>-|-|TRBV7-8|TRBJ2-3
CASNDVGGTDGHNF
TGTGCCAGCAACGATGTTGGTGGTACGGATGGGCACAATTTT
>few|-|TRBV29-1|TRBJ2-1
CSVVWGGAWNEQFF
TGCAGCGTTGTATGGGGGGGGGCTTGGAATGAGCAGTTCTTC
>-|TRBD2|TRBV24-1|TRBJ2-3
CATGSSGSRDAQFF
TGTGCCACCGGGTCTAGCGGGAGTAGGGATGCGCAGTTTTTC
>-|-|TRBV7-9|TRBJ2-3
CASSLLAGANYGYF
TGCGCCAGCAGCTTGTTGGCAGGGGCAAACTATGGCTACTTT
>few|TRBD2|TRBV2|TRBJ2-3
CASRASGFYNEQYF
TGTGCCAGCAGGGCTAGCGGGTTCTACAATGAGCAGTATTTT
>few|-|TRBV11-3|TRBJ2-4
CASSGDRTVQYF
TGTGCCAGCAGCGGAGATCGGACAGTTCAGTACTTC